A single sample gave rise to the 20 T cell receptor beta chains below, sequenced in a study of a mutant IDH1 vaccine in newly diagnosed glioma. The time point here: week 23, last vaccination. It was 300 ug of mutant IDH1 20-mer peptide that made up each vaccine dose, given with topical imiquimod. Assay used: immunoSEQ multiplex PCR; TCRdb lists only in-frame clones, some missing. This table has 40,000 to 50,000 clones, 60% to 85% appearing once. No antigen has been assigned to these receptors. Sequenced material: PBMCs, taken from a glioma patient whose treatment included an IDH1 peptide vaccine. These receptors all come from a woman aged 35 to 49 with glioma. Some clones in this sample may be carry-over from other donors' samples.

V gene TRBV2 combines with J gene TRBJ1-2, with TRBD1 matching 9 bases. V dropped 5 bases and J dropped 6; count of bases not matched to a gene: 4. Germline V lookup: CDR1 SNHLY, CDR2 FYNNEI. The CDR3 spans 13 residues. For the CDR3, the DNA is TGTGCCAGCAGTACCGACAGGGGGAATGGCTACACCTTC. Residues: CASSTDRGNGYTF.

This chain uses TRBV4-1 with TRBJ2-2, with D perhaps matching TRBD1 (5 bases). CDR1 is MGHRA, CDR2 YSYEKL, per germline. V lost 3 bases to trimming and J lost 2 bases, with 10 bases between them. The CDR3 runs to 15 residues. The CDR3, as DNA: TGCGCCAGCAGCCAGAAAGGGGTAAACACCGGGGAGCTGTTTTTT. This codes for CASSQKGVNTGELFF.

This clone was observed a few times. The rearrangement joins TRBV11-3 to TRBJ2-7; D remains ambiguous. V lost 1 base to trimming and J lost 2 bases, with 6 bases between them. Germline CDR1 and CDR2: SGHNT and YENEEA. CDR3 length: 13 residues. Written as DNA, the CDR3 is TGTGCCAGCAGCTTAGGGGCAGCCTACGAGCAGTACTTC. This translates into CASSLGAAYEQYF.

This clone was counted a single time. The chain uses TRBV5-1 and TRBJ2-7; D not certain. From germline, CDR1 is SGHRS and CDR2 YFSETQ. CDR3 size: 14 residues. The V and J ends lost 5 bases and 4 bases respectively, with 16 bases between them. As DNA, the CDR3 is TGCGCCAGCAGTGGGGTCCTGGCCTCGTACGAGCAGTACTTC. Amino acid sequence: CASSGVLASYEQYF. Filled out from reference TRBV5-1 and TRBJ2-7, the complete variable domain reads KAGVTQTPRYLIKTRGQQVTLSCSPISGHRSVSWYQQTPGQGLQFLFEYFSETQRNKGNFPGRFSGRQFSNSRSEMNVSTLELGDSALYLCASSGVLASYEQYFGPGTRLTVT.

This chain connects TRBV12-5 to TRBJ1-2; 10 positions match TRBD1. CDR1 and CDR2 (germline): LGHNT, FRNRAP. J was trimmed by 5 bases and V by 0 bases; bases with no gene match: 6. The CDR3 extends over 16 amino acids. CDR3 in DNA: TGTGCTAGTGGTTTGGTATCGACAGGGGGCGATTATGGCTACACCTTC. It encodes CASGLVSTGGDYGYTF. Full variable domain (remainder filled in from reference TRBV12-5 and TRBJ1-2): DARVTQTPRHKVTEMGQEVTMRCQPILGHNTVFWYRQTMMQGLELLAYFRNRAPLDDSGMPKDRFSAEMPDATLATLKIQPSEPRDSAVYFCASGLVSTGGDYGYTFGSGTRLTVV.

This rearrangement joins TRBV28 to TRBJ2-6, with 10 bases that match TRBD1. Germline CDR1 and CDR2: MDHEN and SYDVKM. Trimming at V came to 6 bases and at J to 3 bases, leaving 14 bases not matched to a gene. The CDR3 covers 19 residues. CDR3 sequence: CASRPPPGQGFGGANVLTF. In DNA form, the CDR3 reads TGTGCCAGCAGACCCCCCCCGGGACAGGGGTTTGGTGGGGCCAACGTCCTGACTTTC.

The V gene is TRBV6-6, the J gene TRBJ1-2; D ambiguous. V was clipped by 7 bases and J by 3 bases, with 15 bases between them. Germline-derived CDR1 and CDR2 are MNHNY and SVGAGI (reference sequence). The CDR3 spans 14 residues. The CDR3 coding sequence is TGTGCCAGCACTACTACTGGGTATCACTATGGCTACACCTTC. Translation: CASTTTGYHYGYTF.

This clone is labeled medium-sized. The rearrangement joins TRBV19 to TRBJ2-5, with 8 bases lining up with TRBD2. Germline CDR1 LNHDA, CDR2 SQIVND (reference sequence). The J segment lost 4 bases and the V segment lost 10 bases, leaving 8 bases of the junction unmatched. The CDR3 extends over 13 amino acids. CDR3 sequence: CATSSSGGETQYF. The CDR3 nucleotides read TGTGCCACCTCGTCCAGCGGGGGAGAGACCCAGTACTTC.

Only a few counts were recorded for this clone. The gene calls are TRBV20-1 and TRBJ1-1; D may be TRBD1 (5 bases). This CDR3 contains 11 residues. Germline CDR1 reads DFQATT; CDR2 reads SNEGSKA (reference sequence). The CDR3 sequence: CRPSGGTEAFF. In DNA form, the CDR3 reads TGCAGGCCTTCTGGGGGCACTGAAGCTTTCTTT.

The rearrangement links TRBV7-2 to TRBJ1-1; 9 bases line up with TRBD1. The CDR3 length is 13 residues. Looked up from germline, CDR1 is SGHTA and CDR2 is FQGNSA. V shed 0 bases and J 13 bases; nucleotides not matched to a gene: 6. CDR3 coding DNA: TGTGCCAGCAGCTTAGCCGCGACAGGGGGTGTTTTCTTT. Its translation is CASSLAATGGVFF.

This clone has just one count. V usage is TRBV7-9 and J usage is TRBJ2-1; 13 bases line up with TRBD2. The CDR3 loop spans 15 amino acids. The germline V gene has CDR1 SEHNR and CDR2 FQNEAQ (reference sequence). Trimming removed 5 bases from V and 9 bases from J; junction bases left unmatched: 7. The CDR3 DNA is TGTGCCAGCAGCGCCGGGACTAGCGGGATGACTGAGCAGTTCTTC. This translates into CASSAGTSGMTEQFF.

V and J are TRBV6-6 and TRBJ2-3, with D perhaps assigned TRBD1 or TRBD2 (6 bases each). V was cut by 7 bases and J by 2 bases, with 19 bases left in between. The length of the CDR3 is 16 residues. In germline, CDR1 is MNHNY, CDR2 SVGAGI (reference sequence). The CDR3: CASKGGPPLFTDTQYF. The CDR3 nucleotides read TGTGCCAGCAAGGGGGGACCCCCACTTTTCACAGATACGCAGTATTTT.

V gene TRBV5-6 combines with J gene TRBJ2-7; D is undetermined. V lost 0 bases and J lost 3, with 10 bases in between. The germline V gene encodes CDR1 SGHDT and CDR2 YYEEEE. The CDR3 totals 14 residues. The CDR3 DNA is TGTGCCAGCAGCTTGGGTCGAGATATCTACGAGCAGTACTTC. Its protein is CASSLGRDIYEQYF.

This clone was picked up a small number of times. This chain links TRBV4-2 with TRBJ1-1; 10 bases align to TRBD1. Germline assignment: CDR1 LGHNA and CDR2 YNFKEQ. Trimming at V came to 2 bases and at J to 4 bases, leaving 4 bases not matched to a gene. The CDR3 runs 15 residues. CDR3 region: CASSQPRTGGTEAFF. The CDR3 bases are TGTGCCAGCAGCCAACCGCGGACAGGGGGCACTGAAGCTTTCTTT.

This clone has a handful of counts. The chain couples TRBV5-1 to TRBJ2-7; 9 bases match TRBD2. The V gene's germline CDR1 is SGHRS and CDR2 YFSETQ. CDR3 size: 18 residues. V gave up 7 bases and J gave up 0 bases; unmatched junction bases: 17. The CDR3: CASSPSSPSGVNSYEQYF. CDR3 nucleotide sequence: TGCGCCAGCTCACCCTCATCACCTAGCGGGGTGAACTCCTACGAGCAGTACTTC.

The CDR3 coding sequence is TGCGCCAGCCGACCCTCACAGGGGGCTAGCCCCGACAATGAGCAGTTCTTC. This translates into CASRPSQGASPDNEQFF. The chain combines TRBV4-1 with TRBJ2-1, with 9 positions matching TRBD1. CDR3 length equals 17 residues. Unmatched junction bases numbered 16, after V lost 8 bases and J lost 5 bases. The germline V gene encodes CDR1 MGHRA and CDR2 YSYEKL.

In its sample, this clone was seen once. The chain couples TRBV19 to TRBJ2-3, with D perhaps TRBD1 (6 bases). Germline CDR1 is LNHDA and CDR2 is SQIVND (reference sequence). With 7 bases removed from V and 0 bases from J, the gap between germline ends came to 23 bases. The CDR3 is 18 amino acids. The CDR3 region is CASMGAQGSTPSTDTQYF. The CDR3 DNA reads as TGTGCCAGTATGGGGGCGCAGGGTAGCACGCCTAGCACAGATACGCAGTATTTT.

The gene calls are TRBV15 and TRBJ1-1; D may be TRBD1 (5 bases). Trimming left V 0 bases short and J 4 bases short, with 12 bases between. CDR3 length: 15 amino acids. Germline-derived CDR1 and CDR2 are LNHNV and YYDKDF (reference sequence). The DNA of the CDR3 is TGTGCCACCAGCAGAGATCGGGGGGATGGCACTGAAGCTTTCTTT. This gives the protein CATSRDRGDGTEAFF.

The V and J genes are TRBV10-3 and TRBJ2-7; TRBD1 matches at 7 bases. Trimming at V came to 7 bases and at J to 6 bases, leaving 9 bases not matched to a gene. This CDR3 spans 13 amino acids. The germline CDR1 and CDR2 sequences are ENHRY and SYGVKD. Written as DNA, the CDR3 is TGTGCCATCAACACTGCAGGGGGTCGCGAGCAGTACTTC. Translating it yields CAINTAGGREQYF.

The chain couples TRBV5-6 to TRBJ2-3; 11 nucleotides align to TRBD2. The germline V gene encodes CDR1 SGHDT and CDR2 YYEEEE. Germline trimming cut 1 base from V and 6 bases from J; bases unmatched to any gene: 7. This CDR3 has 16 amino acids. The CDR3 sequence: CASSLILAGGADTQYF. In DNA, the CDR3 is TGTGCCAGCAGCTTGATTTTAGCGGGAGGGGCGGATACGCAGTATTTT.